This record covers a single T cell receptor (beta chain). This specimen comes from a study of shared clonotypes between healthy human individuals. The germline CDR1 and CDR2 sequences are MNHEY and SMNVEV (reference sequence). The length of the CDR3 is 16 residues. Trimming pared 3 bases from V and 1 base from J, leaving 16 bases between. The input for sorted-subset replicate PCRs was roughly 180 ng DNA, tens of thousands of T cell genomes. Data came from immunoSEQ multiplex PCR; TCRdb stores just in-frame clones and leaves some out. The data show 2 million to 2.5 million clones, 95% seen once. Sequenced material: naive CD4+ T cells sorted from blood. Regarding subset: CD45RA+ positively selected. The TCR comes from a man between 18 and 35 years old in good health. V gene TRBV27 combines with J gene TRBJ2-7; D perhaps matches TRBD1 (6 bases). The CDR3 here is CASSFGARGGSYEQYF. DNA of the CDR3: TGTGCCAGCAGTTTTGGGGCCAGGGGTGGATCCTACGAGCAGTACTTC.